This paragraph covers one TCR beta chain sequence. In germline, CDR1 is SQVTM, CDR2 ANQGSEA. The CDR3 consists of 10 residues. V gave up 7 bases and J gave up 10 bases; unmatched junction bases: 5. The record originates from a study of cytomegalovirus exposure and HLA in healthy donors. The PCR ran on 60 Vbeta and 13 Jbeta primers. Assay: immunoSEQ multiplex PCR; the TCRdb copy retains only in-frame clones and omits some. The table lists some 200,000 clones, about 77% of them singletons. The chain combines TRBV29-1 with TRBJ1-1, with 8 bases matching TRBD1. The sequenced sample was PBMCs. This sequence was found in a female donor in good health and CMV-seronegative. In nucleotides, the CDR3 is TGCAGCGACGGACAGGGTCGAGCTTTCTTT. It specifies CSDGQGRAFF.